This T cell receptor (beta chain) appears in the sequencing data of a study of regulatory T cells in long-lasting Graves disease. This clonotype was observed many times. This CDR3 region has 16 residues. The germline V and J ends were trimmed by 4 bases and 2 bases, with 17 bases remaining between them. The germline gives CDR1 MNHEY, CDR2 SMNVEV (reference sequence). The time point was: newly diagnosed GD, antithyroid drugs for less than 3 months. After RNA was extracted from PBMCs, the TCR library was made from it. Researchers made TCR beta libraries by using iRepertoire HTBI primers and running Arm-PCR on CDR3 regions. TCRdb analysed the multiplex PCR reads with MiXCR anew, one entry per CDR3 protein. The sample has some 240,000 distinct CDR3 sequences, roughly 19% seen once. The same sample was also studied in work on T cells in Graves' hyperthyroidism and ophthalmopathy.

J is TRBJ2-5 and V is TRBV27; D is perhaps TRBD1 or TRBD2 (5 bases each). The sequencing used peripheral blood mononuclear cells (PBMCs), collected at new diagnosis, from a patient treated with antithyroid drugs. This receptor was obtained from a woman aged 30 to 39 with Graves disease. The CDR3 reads CASSSRAGRGQETQYF. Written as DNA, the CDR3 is TGTGCCAGCAGTTCTAGGGCAGGGCGAGGGCAAGAGACCCAGTACTTC.